Listed below are T cell receptor beta chains from one sample, sequenced in a study of blood T cells in healthy people across ages. Each CDR3 protein is one row after TCRdb ran MiXCR on the 5' RACE reads. The table has about 940,000 distinct CDR3 sequences, about 48% seen once. Sequenced: blood. The receptors come from a man aged 25-45 years in good health. The CDR3 runs from the conserved cysteine through the conserved F or W. D genes are given only for firm matches. A clone size is listed for some rows: how often the clone was seen (once, few, many), or a class if it is expanded.

size: -; D: -; V: TRBV5-1; J: TRBJ1-1; CDR3: CASSLENLGVGEAFF
size: -; D: -; V: TRBV6-5; J: TRBJ2-7; CDR3: CASSQLDPGNEQYF
size: few; D: -; V: TRBV29-1; J: TRBJ2-7; CDR3: CSVDGENEQYF
size: few; D: -; V: TRBV6-6; J: TRBJ2-7; CDR3: CASSDMGRREQYF
size: -; D: TRBD1; V: TRBV29-1; J: TRBJ1-2; CDR3: CSVEEGRTGNREVGYTF
size: -; D: -; V: TRBV3-1; J: TRBJ2-4; CDR3: CASSQLAGTKNIQYF
size: few; D: TRBD1; V: TRBV5-1; J: -; CDR3: CASSPPRTGIEETQYF
size: -; D: -; V: TRBV28; J: TRBJ2-7; CDR3: CASTFLTRGNSYEQYF
size: -; D: -; V: TRBV7-2; J: TRBJ2-4; CDR3: CASSSLDWDIQYF
size: -; D: -; V: TRBV5-1; J: TRBJ2-1; CDR3: CASSLNSGPLKFF
size: few; D: -; V: TRBV14; J: TRBJ1-4; CDR3: CASSQGRGRGEKLFF
size: few; D: -; V: TRBV20-1; J: TRBJ1-2; CDR3: CRGGPGRYGYTF
size: -; D: TRBD1; V: TRBV4-2; J: TRBJ1-6; CDR3: CASSQAGQGPYNSPLHF
size: many; D: TRBD2; V: TRBV7-2; J: TRBJ2-1; CDR3: CASSPLAGPYNEQFF
size: few; D: -; V: TRBV24-1; J: TRBJ2-3; CDR3: CATTLGDTQYF
size: -; D: -; V: TRBV28; J: TRBJ2-7; CDR3: CVSSSTAPLFGEQYF
size: -; D: TRBD1; V: TRBV12-3/TRBV12-4; J: TRBJ1-1; CDR3: CASSRDRTTEAFF
size: -; D: -; V: TRBV6-2/TRBV6-3; J: TRBJ2-1; CDR3: CASSYSLETSYNEQFF
size: -; D: -; V: TRBV18; J: TRBJ2-2; CDR3: CASLEDRPNTGELFF
size: few; D: TRBD1; V: TRBV20-1; J: -; CDR3: CSARVPDRGRDEQYF
size: once; D: TRBD1; V: TRBV30; J: TRBJ2-7; CDR3: CAWSGAGGPYEQYF
size: -; D: TRBD1; V: TRBV10-3; J: TRBJ2-1; CDR3: CAIQDRGIYEQFF
size: -; D: -; V: TRBV6-2/TRBV6-3; J: TRBJ2-3; CDR3: CASTYGADTQYF
size: -; D: TRBD1; V: TRBV7-9; J: TRBJ2-7; CDR3: CATKTGTNEQYF
size: -; D: -; V: TRBV19; J: TRBJ1-2; CDR3: CASSIGSANYGYTF
size: once; D: -; V: TRBV7-8; J: TRBJ2-3; CDR3: CASSLAHEDTQYF
size: -; D: TRBD1; V: TRBV5-1; J: TRBJ2-6; CDR3: CASSIRTGLSGANVLTF
size: -; D: -; V: TRBV18; J: TRBJ1-1; CDR3: CATQPERNTEAFF